These T cell receptor beta chains were read from a single sample in a study of blood T cell repertoires in COVID-19. The data were produced by immunoSEQ multiplex PCR, yet TCRdb's version contains in-frame clones alone and is incomplete. The data hold over 90,000 clones, with 70% to 90% observed a single time. Sequencing input: peripheral blood. All receptors come from a man aged 50-59 years with active or convalescent COVID-19. The CDR3 runs from the conserved cysteine through the conserved F or W. A D gene is named only where the DNA matches it firmly. Clone sizes are given selectively: once, few, many, or a class where the clone is expanded.

size,D,V,CDR3
-,TRBD1,TRBV9,CASSVRTGGPYGYTF
-,TRBD2,TRBV27,CASSSGLAGRETQYF
-,TRBD1,TRBV28,CASSVPDRIAEAFF
-,-,TRBV4-3,CASSQVVTSTEAFF
-,-,TRBV7-6,CASSPSGEAAGELFF
few,TRBD1,TRBV7-2,CASSSRRDRGQSNYGYTF
-,TRBD2,TRBV5-1,CASSLGGGAHNEQFF
once,TRBD1,TRBV3-1/TRBV3-2,CASSPLTGGFGNTIYF
-,-,TRBV3-1/TRBV3-2,CASSLQGSAEAFF
-,-,TRBV9,CASSQRQENSPLHF
-,-,TRBV19,CASSIAGYNEQFF
-,TRBD2,TRBV9,CASNGGGTGELFF
-,TRBD2,TRBV27,CASSFEAGRLETQYF
-,-,TRBV5-4,CASSLDRGSNHGYTF
-,TRBD1,TRBV5-1,CASSKRTGGDEKLFF
-,-,TRBV27,CASSFKETQYF
once,-,TRBV13,CASSPPGGYNEQFF
-,TRBD2,TRBV7-2,CASTLGLAGGEGETQYF
-,-,TRBV7-2,CASSLELFAQYF
-,-,TRBV6-6,CASRGTTSGNTIYF
-,-,TRBV7-2,CASSLARDTQYF
-,TRBD1,TRBV18,CASSYGQGEETQYF
-,-,TRBV10-2,CASSVASADTQYF
-,TRBD2,TRBV24-1,CATSDPGLAGPGGGELFF
-,-,TRBV19,CASSIAISYEQYF
-,TRBD1,TRBV5-1,CASSLGQGVEAFF
-,-,TRBV6-5,CASQRGGADTEAFF
-,-,TRBV9,CASSADSYSNQPQHF
-,-,TRBV27,CASSFKASQQKETQYF
-,TRBD1,TRBV7-9,CASSPGGISNQPQHF
-,TRBD1,TRBV9,CASSAWDRERQFF
few,-,TRBV19,CASSIVGGHEQFF
few,-,TRBV27,CASSPHREWGSNQPQHF
-,TRBD1,TRBV13,CATTTGVNEQFF
-,TRBD2,TRBV7-2,CASSFTSGGAGGGTDTQYF
-,-,TRBV6-2/TRBV6-3,CASSYSPGGGGNQPQHF
-,TRBD1,TRBV28,CASWRQGFAEAFF
-,TRBD2,TRBV4-2,CASSPQRGGRNTGELFF
-,TRBD1,TRBV28,CASSTGGNQPQHF
-,TRBD1,TRBV5-1,CASSPGTGGTISTNEKLFF
-,-,TRBV18,CASSPQDSTEAFF
once,TRBD1,TRBV28,CATYTGEWTGNTIYF
-,TRBD2,TRBV4-1,CASSQDRARGEETQYF
-,TRBD1,TRBV5-4,CASSLGQALTYEQYF
-,TRBD1,TRBV7-9,CASSLVWTGGAYNEQFF
-,TRBD2,TRBV7-6,CASSLSGGGSTDTQYF
-,TRBD1,TRBV6-2/TRBV6-3,CASSYPGGYQETQYF
-,-,TRBV2,CASTDPPVTEAFF
-,-,TRBV5-6,CASSFYRLTGNYGYTF
-,TRBD1,TRBV11-2,CASTKQGASLNEQFF
-,TRBD2,TRBV7-7,CASSFLLAGAEETQYF
-,TRBD1,TRBV2,CASSESRDRGHF
-,TRBD1,TRBV28,CASGTGASETQYF
-,TRBD1,TRBV5-1,CASSLTSDRGTDTQYF
-,-,TRBV10-2,CASGLGNYEQYF
-,TRBD1,TRBV15,CATSSGTGGSFSGNTIYF
-,-,TRBV5-1,CASSSSGGSQETQYF
once,TRBD1,TRBV2,CASSLEDRVFYYGYTF
-,-,TRBV5-6,CASSLPGTEAFF
-,-,TRBV19,CASSISPTEREKLFF